Presented here are 18 T cell receptor beta chains from one specimen sequenced in a study of blood T cells in healthy people across ages. With a J-beta primer mix and a sample-barcoded 5' primer, a second PCR ran roughly 6 to 11 cycles. TCRdb re-analysed the 5' RACE reads in MiXCR, keeping a single row per CDR3 protein. The table lists 850,000 or so distinct CDR3 sequences, around 28% of them singletons. Material for sequencing was blood. The receptors originated from an elderly woman in good health.

This clonotype was observed a few times. The chain is built from TRBV9 and TRBJ2-3; weak D call: TRBD2 (5 bases). The CDR3 loop spans 17 amino acids. Trimming left V 7 bases short and J 0 bases short, with 21 bases between. The V gene's germline CDR1 is SGDLS and CDR2 YYNGEE. The CDR3 spells CASASGKTTLSTDTQYF. CDR3 nucleotide sequence: TGTGCCAGCGCCAGCGGCAAAACCACACTAAGCACAGATACGCAGTATTTT. Based on the CDR3 plus reference TRBV9 and TRBJ2-3, the full variable domain is DSGVTQTPKHLITATGQRVTLRCSPRSGDLSVYWYQQSLDQGLQFLIQYYNGEERAKGNILERFSAQQFPDLHSELNLSSLELGDSALYFCASASGKTTLSTDTQYFGPGTRLTVL.

This clonotype has a count of ten or more. This sequence joins TRBV7-2 and TRBJ2-5; unclear D gene. Trimming shortened V by 1 base and J by 5 bases, and 14 bases separated the two germline ends. The germline V gene encodes CDR1 SGHTA and CDR2 FQGNSA. This CDR3 is built from 15 residues. The CDR3 spells CASSLDARYEETQYF. The CDR3 DNA is TGTGCCAGCAGCTTAGATGCCAGATATGAGGAGACCCAGTACTTC.

This chain connects TRBV7-9 to TRBJ1-2; D perhaps matches TRBD1 (5 bases). The germline V gene has CDR1 SEHNR and CDR2 FQNEAQ (reference sequence). Trimming left V 5 bases short and J 2 bases short, with 12 bases between. The CDR3 is made up of 14 amino acids. The CDR3 coding sequence is TGTGCCAGCAGCCCGGGACGGGGGAACTATGGCTACACCTTC. Encoded protein: CASSPGRGNYGYTF.

This clonotype was counted many times. V gene TRBV7-2 combines with J gene TRBJ2-7; TRBD2 matches 9 bases. The CDR3 is 15 amino acids. The germline gives CDR1 SGHTA, CDR2 FQGNSA. The V segment lost 5 bases and the J segment 0 bases; nucleotides outside the gene matches: 5. The CDR3, as DNA: TGTGCCAGCAGCCCCAGCGGGGGGAGCTCCTACGAGCAGTACTTC. It codes for CASSPSGGSSYEQYF.

This clonotype was observed at least ten times. V gene TRBV27 combines with J gene TRBJ2-7, with 8 bases aligning to TRBD1. Germline V gene sequence: CDR1 MNHEY, CDR2 SMNVEV (reference sequence). The J segment lost 5 bases and the V segment lost 3 bases, leaving 9 bases of the junction unmatched. The CDR3 is 15 residues long. CDR3 bases: TGTGCCAGCAGTTTCTTTCGGACAGGGACCCACGAGCAGTACTTC. Protein product: CASSFFRTGTHEQYF.

The table lists this clonotype with many counts. The chain couples TRBV7-9 to TRBJ2-7, with 9 bases aligning to TRBD1. Germline loops: CDR1 SEHNR, CDR2 FQNEAQ (reference sequence). The V segment lost 11 bases and the J segment 4 bases; nucleotides outside the gene matches: 9. The CDR3 has 13 amino acids. The CDR3 nucleotides are TGTGCCGGACAACAGGGGGCGGAATACGAGCAGTACTTC. Residues: CAGQQGAEYEQYF.

The gene calls are TRBV6-4 and TRBJ2-1; tentative D call: TRBD1 (5 bases). Germline-derived CDR1 and CDR2 are MRHNA and SNTAGT. The CDR3 extends over 13 amino acids. V lost 6 bases, J lost 5 bases, and 11 bases lay in between. DNA for the CDR3: TGTGCCAGCAGGGCAGGGCCTAACAATGAGCAGTTCTTC. This codes for CASRAGPNNEQFF.

Note on this clonotype: A much larger clone lies one base from this, so it may be a read error. The rearrangement links TRBV20-1 to TRBJ1-6; the D is unclear. Trimming pared 6 bases from V and 10 bases from J, leaving 22 bases between. Germline CDR1 reads DFQATT; CDR2 reads SNEGSKA (reference sequence). This CDR3 spans 15 amino acids. CDR3 protein: CSALPPPGWNSPLHF. The CDR3 DNA reads as TGCAGTGCCCTACCTCCCCCGGGGTGGAACTCACCCCTCCACTTT.

The chain carries TRBV10-3 and TRBJ1-6; TRBD1 might be the D (5 bases). The CDR3 extends over 14 amino acids. V was trimmed by 6 bases and J by 4 bases, leaving 10 bases between them. The germline CDR1 and CDR2 sequences are ENHRY and SYGVKD. The CDR3 protein is CAIRGEGYNSPLHF. CDR3 nucleotide sequence: TGTGCCATCAGGGGGGAGGGGTATAATTCACCCCTCCACTTT.

This clonotype was recorded a few times. The chain uses TRBV27 and TRBJ2-5, with 14 bases aligning to TRBD2. This CDR3 has 16 amino acids. Germline loops: CDR1 MNHEY, CDR2 SMNVEV (reference sequence). V was clipped by 5 bases and J by 11 bases; unmatched bases: 13. CDR3 in DNA: TGTGCCAGCAGTCCCGCGACTAGCGGGGGGGCAGGGGAGCAGTACTTC. Protein product: CASSPATSGGAGEQYF.

This clonotype was seen more than once but under ten times. The V gene is TRBV11-2, the J gene TRBJ1-4, with no clear D. The V end was cut by 5 bases, the J end by 3 bases, with 16 bases between. CDR3 length: 16 residues. From germline, CDR1 is SGHAT and CDR2 FQNNGV. The CDR3 nucleotides are TGTGCCAGCAGCCAATTACTGACCGCCTCTAATGAAAAACTGTTTTTT. Translating gives CASSQLLTASNEKLFF.

On this clonotype: The junction departs from the called germline gene at one end, perhaps through a read error. The rearrangement links TRBV7-2 to TRBJ2-7; a weak D match, TRBD2 (6 bases). With the DNA end fitting TRBJ2-5 better, the J assignment may be wrong. The CDR3 loop spans 13 amino acids. Germline-derived CDR1 and CDR2 are SGHTA and FQGNSA. CDR3 in amino acids: CAGSGGRGETQYF. The CDR3 coding sequence is TGTGCCGGCAGCGGAGGGCGCGGAGAGACCCAGTACTTC.

In this sample, this clonotype turned up many times. The chain is built from TRBV7-8 and TRBJ2-6; D ambiguous. Germline V gene data show CDR1 as SGHVS and CDR2 as FQNEAQ. The germline V and J ends were trimmed by 3 bases and 15 bases, with 21 bases remaining between them. CDR3 length equals 15 residues. Here the CDR3 DNA reads TGTGCCAGCAGCTTCCTATTCCCCAACTCGGGTGCCCTGACTTTC. It encodes CASSFLFPNSGALTF.

The chain recombines TRBV7-2 with TRBJ2-7, with 9 bases matching TRBD1. The CDR3 spans 14 residues. Trimming cost V 7 bases and J 3 bases; bases outside gene matches: 7. CDR1 and CDR2 (germline): SGHTA, FQGNSA. CDR3 DNA sequence: TGTGCCAGCACCATTGGGACAGGGCACTACGAGCAGTACTTC. This translates into CASTIGTGHYEQYF.

The chain links TRBV27 to TRBJ1-5; D is ambiguous. Trimming stripped 3 bases from V and 1 base from J, with 13 bases between. The CDR3 loop spans 16 amino acids. Germline CDR1 reads MNHEY; CDR2 reads SMNVEV (reference sequence). The CDR3 here is CASSFLGGRSNQPQHF. Here the CDR3 DNA reads TGTGCCAGCAGTTTTCTGGGAGGGAGAAGCAATCAGCCCCAGCATTTT.

This chain connects TRBV9 to TRBJ1-6, with a weak D call TRBD1 (5 bases). Deletions cut 7 bases from V and 8 bases from J, with 22 bases between. The CDR3 length is 16 residues. Germline CDR1 reads SGDLS; CDR2 reads YYNGEE. CDR3 in amino acids: CASSLGQFGADSPLHF. Written as DNA, the CDR3 is TGTGCCAGCTCCCTCGGACAATTTGGGGCGGATTCACCCCTCCACTTT.

The table lists this clonotype with many counts. The chain uses TRBV20-1 and TRBJ1-5; 8 positions agree with TRBD1. The CDR3 consists of 14 residues. Germline V gene data show CDR1 as DFQATT and CDR2 as SNEGSKA (reference sequence). With 3 bases clipped from V and 3 bases from J, the junction kept 4 bases outside the gene matches. CDR3 loop: CSARQGAVNQPQHF. In nucleotides, the CDR3 is TGCAGTGCTAGGCAGGGGGCGGTCAATCAGCCCCAGCATTTT.

The V call is TRBV11-2, the J call TRBJ1-1; D ambiguous. Germline values: CDR1 SGHAT, CDR2 FQNNGV. CDR3 length: 15 amino acids. Trimming removed 5 bases at V and 1 base at J, with 14 bases between. For the CDR3, the DNA is TGTGCCAGCAGCGCGGCGGGCCCGGGGAACACTGAAGCTTTCTTT. It codes for CASSAAGPGNTEAFF.